The 10 T cell receptor beta chains below were found in one sample sequenced in a study of T cell changes during pregnancy in multiple sclerosis. The protocol was immunoSEQ multiplex PCR, while the TCRdb copy is restricted to in-frame clones and leaves out a portion. The data contain about 29,000 clones, approximately 90% of them singletons. The starting material was CD8+ T cells from peripheral blood mononuclear cells, obtained before pregnancy. The receptor source for this set is a female donor with multiple sclerosis, enrolled in a pregnancy study.

The rearrangement uses TRBV7-9 and TRBJ2-1, with a possible D match to TRBD2 (6 bases). Trimming took off 5 bases at V and 0 bases at J, with 14 bases between the two ends. The CDR3 covers 16 residues. The germline CDR1 and CDR2 sequences are SEHNR and FQNEAQ (reference sequence). The CDR3 region is CASSPGDLRSYNEQFF. The CDR3 DNA reads TGTGCCAGCAGCCCTGGGGACTTACGCTCCTACAATGAGCAGTTCTTC.

V and J are TRBV27 and TRBJ1-2; 8 nucleotides match TRBD1. The CDR3 totals 14 residues. Trimming took 3 bases from V and 1 from J; bases not matched to a gene: 1. CDR1 and CDR2 (germline): MNHEY, SMNVEV (reference sequence). The CDR3 region is CASSLDRDNYGYTF. The CDR3 nucleotides read TGTGCCAGCAGTTTGGACAGGGATAACTATGGCTACACCTTC.

The rearrangement uses TRBV13 and TRBJ2-1; 14 bases line up with TRBD2. With 4 bases clipped from V and 2 bases from J, the junction kept 4 bases outside the gene matches. There are 17 residues in the CDR3. Germline assignment: CDR1 PRHDT and CDR2 FYEKMQ (reference sequence). The CDR3 sequence: CASSSRLAGGTYNEQFF. The CDR3 DNA reads as TGTGCCAGCAGCTCCCGACTAGCGGGAGGGACCTACAATGAGCAGTTCTTC.

J is TRBJ1-4 and V is TRBV7-6; 10 bases are a match to TRBD1. The CDR3 has 16 residues. Germline lookup yields CDR1 SGHVS and CDR2 FNYEAQ. J gave up 3 bases and V 4 bases, and 5 bases lay outside the gene matches. The CDR3 DNA reads TGTGCCAGCAGCTCGGGACAGGGGTATCCTAATGAAAAACTGTTTTTT. Protein sequence: CASSSGQGYPNEKLFF.

The DNA of the CDR3 is TGCGCCAGCAGCCCCCGGGAGGGCCAAGATACGCAGTATTTT. Translated, it gives CASSPREGQDTQYF. V and J are TRBV4-1 and TRBJ2-3; 8 nucleotides line up with TRBD2. Per the germline V gene, CDR1 is MGHRA and CDR2 is YSYEKL. This CDR3 contains 14 residues. The V gene end was trimmed by 4 bases and the J gene end by 5 bases; junction bases not matched to a gene: 5.

The CDR3 sequence: CASSYSTGEIDTQYF. The CDR3 DNA reads as TGTGCCAGCAGTTACTCGACGGGAGAGATAGATACGCAGTATTTT. This chain links TRBV6-6 with TRBJ2-3; weak D call: TRBD2 (6 bases). Germline V gives CDR1 MNHNY, CDR2 SVGAGI (reference sequence). This CDR3 comprises 15 residues. The V gene lost 0 bases and the J gene lost 5 bases, with 12 bases spanning the gap.

V gene TRBV7-9 combines with J gene TRBJ2-3; 10 bases line up with TRBD2. V lost 5 bases, J lost 1 base, and 6 bases stayed unmatched. The germline gives CDR1 SEHNR, CDR2 FQNEAQ (reference sequence). The CDR3 loop spans 16 amino acids. CDR3 in amino acids: CASSKALAGGTDTQYF. CDR3 nucleotides: TGTGCCAGCAGCAAAGCGCTAGCGGGGGGCACAGATACGCAGTATTTT.

Written as DNA, the CDR3 is TGTGCCATCAGTGAAAGTGAGGAGGGGGCCCGTGAGACCCAGTACTTC. Translated, it gives CAISESEEGARETQYF. The chain uses TRBV10-3 and TRBJ2-5, with D possibly TRBD1 on 7 matching bases. The CDR3 loop spans 16 amino acids. V dropped 3 bases and J dropped 5 bases, with 19 bases sitting between them. The germline V gene has CDR1 ENHRY and CDR2 SYGVKD.

The V gene is TRBV19, the J gene TRBJ2-1; 7 bases are shared with TRBD2. The CDR3 spans 17 residues. V lost 6 bases to trimming and J lost 6 bases; unmatched junction nucleotides: 17. From germline, CDR1 is LNHDA and CDR2 SQIVND (reference sequence). In DNA form, the CDR3 reads TGTGCCAGTAGCAACCCGACGGGGGGTCTGATAGGCAATGAGCAGTTCTTC. Amino acids: CASSNPTGGLIGNEQFF.

CDR3 amino acids: CASSSSGIGAEQFF. CDR3 nucleotide sequence: TGTGCCAGCAGCTCTAGCGGGATAGGGGCTGAGCAGTTCTTC. The chain joins TRBV28 to TRBJ2-1; TRBD2 agrees at 9 bases. Germline V gene sequence: CDR1 MDHEN, CDR2 SYDVKM. The junction had 9 bases not matched to a gene; V was cut back by 6 bases and J by 9 bases. CDR3 length: 14 residues.